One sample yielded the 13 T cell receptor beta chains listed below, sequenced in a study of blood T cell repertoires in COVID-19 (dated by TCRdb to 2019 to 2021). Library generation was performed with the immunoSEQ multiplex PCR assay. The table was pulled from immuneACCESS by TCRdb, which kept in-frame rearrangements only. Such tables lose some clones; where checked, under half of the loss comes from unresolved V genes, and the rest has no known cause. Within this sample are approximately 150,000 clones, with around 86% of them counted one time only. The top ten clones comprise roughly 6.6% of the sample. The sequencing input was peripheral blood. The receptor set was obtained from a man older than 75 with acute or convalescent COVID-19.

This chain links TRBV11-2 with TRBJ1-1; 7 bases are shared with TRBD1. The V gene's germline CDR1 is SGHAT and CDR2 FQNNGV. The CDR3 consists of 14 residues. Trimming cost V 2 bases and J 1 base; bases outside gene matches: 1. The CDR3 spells CASSLQGGNTEAFF. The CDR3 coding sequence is TGTGCCAGCAGCTTACAGGGGGGGAACACTGAAGCTTTCTTT.

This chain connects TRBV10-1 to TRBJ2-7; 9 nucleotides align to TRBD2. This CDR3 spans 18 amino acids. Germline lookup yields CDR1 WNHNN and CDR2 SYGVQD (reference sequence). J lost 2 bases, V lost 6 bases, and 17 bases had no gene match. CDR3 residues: CASRWTLRGSGSPYEQYF. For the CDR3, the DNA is TGCGCCAGCAGATGGACTCTACGGGGTAGCGGGAGCCCCTACGAGCAGTACTTC.

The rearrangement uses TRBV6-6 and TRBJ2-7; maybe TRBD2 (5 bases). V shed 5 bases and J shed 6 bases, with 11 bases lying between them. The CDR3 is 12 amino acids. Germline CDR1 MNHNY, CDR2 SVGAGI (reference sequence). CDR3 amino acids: CASSGLGVEQYF. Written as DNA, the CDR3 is TGTGCCAGCAGTGGGCTCGGGGTCGAGCAGTACTTC.

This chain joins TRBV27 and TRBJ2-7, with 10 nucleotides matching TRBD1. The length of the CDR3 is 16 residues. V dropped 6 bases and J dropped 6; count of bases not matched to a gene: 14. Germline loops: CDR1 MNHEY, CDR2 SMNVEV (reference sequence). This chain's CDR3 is CASSLTPTGGKVEQYF. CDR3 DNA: TGTGCCAGCAGCCTAACCCCGACAGGGGGCAAGGTCGAGCAGTACTTC.

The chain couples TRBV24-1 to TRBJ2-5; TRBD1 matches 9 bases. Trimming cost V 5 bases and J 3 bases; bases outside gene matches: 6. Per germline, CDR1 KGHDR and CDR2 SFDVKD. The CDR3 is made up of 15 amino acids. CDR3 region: CATSAYGTGKETQYF. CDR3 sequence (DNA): TGTGCCACCAGTGCCTATGGGACAGGGAAAGAGACCCAGTACTTC.

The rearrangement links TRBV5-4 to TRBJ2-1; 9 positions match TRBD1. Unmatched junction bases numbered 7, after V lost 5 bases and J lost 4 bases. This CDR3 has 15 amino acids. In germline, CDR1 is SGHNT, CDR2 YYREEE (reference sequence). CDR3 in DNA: TGTGCCAGCAGGCGAGACAGGGGGGGTTACAATGAGCAGTTCTTC. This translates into CASRRDRGGYNEQFF.

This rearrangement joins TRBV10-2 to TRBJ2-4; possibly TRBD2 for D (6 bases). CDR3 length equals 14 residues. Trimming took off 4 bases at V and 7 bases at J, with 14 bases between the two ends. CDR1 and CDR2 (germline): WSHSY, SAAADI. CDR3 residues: CASSVSQAGNIQYF. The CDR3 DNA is TGCGCCAGCAGTGTAAGCCAGGCGGGGAACATTCAGTACTTC.

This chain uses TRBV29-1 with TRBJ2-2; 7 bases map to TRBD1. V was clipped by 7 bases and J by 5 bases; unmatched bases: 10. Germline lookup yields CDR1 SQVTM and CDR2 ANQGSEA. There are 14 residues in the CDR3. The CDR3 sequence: CSASRQGRTGELFF. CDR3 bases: TGCAGCGCTTCCCGACAGGGAAGAACCGGGGAGCTGTTTTTT.

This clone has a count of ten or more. In DNA, the CDR3 is TGTGCCAGCAGCTTGCCTGGGACAGGTCAAGAGACCCAGTACTTC. It translates to CASSLPGTGQETQYF. This chain joins TRBV5-6 and TRBJ2-5, with 8 bases matching TRBD1. The ends lost 1 base at V and 2 bases at J; junction bases unmatched: 4. There are 15 residues in the CDR3. Germline-derived CDR1 and CDR2 are SGHDT and YYEEEE.

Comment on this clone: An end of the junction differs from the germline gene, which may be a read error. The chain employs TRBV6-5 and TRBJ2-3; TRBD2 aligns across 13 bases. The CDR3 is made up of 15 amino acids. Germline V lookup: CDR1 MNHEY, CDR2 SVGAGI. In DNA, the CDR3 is TGTGCCAGCAGCCGTGGACTAGCGGGAGAGGCGGCTTGGAATTTT. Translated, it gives CASSRGLAGEAAWNF.

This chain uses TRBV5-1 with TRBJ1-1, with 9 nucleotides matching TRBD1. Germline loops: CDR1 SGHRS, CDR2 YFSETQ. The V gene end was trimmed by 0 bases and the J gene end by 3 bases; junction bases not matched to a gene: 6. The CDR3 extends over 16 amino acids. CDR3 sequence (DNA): TGCGCCAGCAGCTTGGACAGGGGGCTTGGGGACACTGAAGCTTTCTTT. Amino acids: CASSLDRGLGDTEAFF.

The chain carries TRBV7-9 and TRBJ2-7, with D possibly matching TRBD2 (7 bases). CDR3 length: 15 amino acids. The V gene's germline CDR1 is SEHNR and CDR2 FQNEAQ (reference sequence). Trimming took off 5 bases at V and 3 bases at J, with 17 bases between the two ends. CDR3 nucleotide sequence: TGTGCCAGCAGCAAGGCGGTCGGGGGGCTCTACGAGCAGTACTTC. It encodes CASSKAVGGLYEQYF.

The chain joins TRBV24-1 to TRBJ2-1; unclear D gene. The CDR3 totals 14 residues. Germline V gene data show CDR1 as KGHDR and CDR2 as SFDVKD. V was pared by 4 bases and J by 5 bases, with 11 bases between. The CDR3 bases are TGTGCCACCAGTGACCCTTCCCCCCACAATGAGCAGTTCTTC. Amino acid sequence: CATSDPSPHNEQFF.